This TCR beta chain was found in a study of neoadjuvant nivolumab and ipilimumab in lung cancer. Regarding this clone: What it binds is not known.

V shed 3 bases and J shed 0 bases, with 9 bases lying between them. Germline values: CDR1 MNHEY, CDR2 SVGAGI. The CDR3 covers 15 residues. This table comes from immunoSEQ multiplex PCR, and its TCRdb copy is limited to in-frame clones, with some not included. The data show over 6,500 clones, roughly nine tenths seen once. The study's findings and limits: Compared with tumor-adjacent uninvolved lung, resected tumors showed greater richness and clonality.

Sequenced material: tumor tissue, taken after neoadjuvant nivolumab, alone or with ipilimumab, at or shortly before surgery. This receptor was identified in an adult with non-small cell lung cancer. Some clones in this sample may be carry-over from other donors' samples. V is TRBV6-5 and J is TRBJ1-3; no reliable D call. CDR3 amino acids: CASSYQATSGNTIYF. The CDR3 DNA reads as TGTGCCAGCAGTTATCAGGCAACCTCTGGAAACACCATATATTTT.